The next 8 T cell receptor beta chains were all read from a single sample in a study of blood T cell repertoires in COVID-19. Produced via immunoSEQ multiplex PCR; TCRdb's table is partial and in-frame only. The top ten hold roughly 5% of the sample, which has some 270,000 clones, roughly nine tenths seen once. Input material: peripheral blood. The receptors shown here come from a woman between 40 and 50 years old who had recovered from COVID-19.

J is TRBJ1-1 and V is TRBV6-5, with a possible D match to TRBD1 (6 bases). The CDR3 length is 14 residues. V was cut by 4 bases and J by 4 bases, with 13 bases left in between. The germline V gene has CDR1 MNHEY and CDR2 SVGAGI. In DNA, the CDR3 is TGTGCCAGCAGTTCGAGGCTACAGGGCACTGAAGCTTTCTTT. Amino acids: CASSSRLQGTEAFF.

This chain connects TRBV29-1 to TRBJ2-7, with no clear D. CDR3 length equals 12 residues. Germline assignment: CDR1 SQVTM and CDR2 ANQGSEA. V lost 5 bases and J lost 4, with 12 bases in between. CDR3 loop: CSVPGTVYEQYF. Here the CDR3 DNA reads TGCAGCGTTCCAGGTACGGTGTACGAGCAGTACTTC.

The chain uses TRBV16 and TRBJ1-5; TRBD1 might be the D (5 bases). The germline V gene encodes CDR1 KGHSY and CDR2 FQNENV. The CDR3 is 14 amino acids. Trimming left V 4 bases short and J 4 bases short, with 11 bases between. CDR3 DNA: TGTGCCAGCAGCCTCTCAGGGTCAAATCAGCCCCAGCATTTT. This encodes CASSLSGSNQPQHF.

V is TRBV9 and J is TRBJ2-3, with 8 bases matching TRBD2. The CDR3 is 16 residues long. With 4 bases clipped from V and 4 bases from J, the junction kept 11 bases outside the gene matches. Per the germline V gene, CDR1 is SGDLS and CDR2 is YYNGEE. The CDR3 region is CASSPRGAGVSDTQYF. The CDR3 bases are TGTGCCAGCAGCCCTCGCGGAGCGGGAGTATCAGATACGCAGTATTTT.

The chain recombines TRBV5-1 with TRBJ2-3; D perhaps matches TRBD1 (6 bases). The germline V and J ends were trimmed by 4 bases and 6 bases, with 21 bases remaining between them. This CDR3 is 16 amino acids long. Germline loops: CDR1 SGHRS, CDR2 YFSETQ. CDR3 loop: CASSTVGEGVLDTQYF. CDR3 nucleotides: TGCGCCAGCAGCACGGTTGGCGAGGGGGTTTTGGATACGCAGTATTTT.

The chain uses TRBV5-4 and TRBJ2-4; 8 bases match TRBD1. This CDR3 has 13 amino acids. Trimming at V came to 4 bases and at J to 9 bases, leaving 6 bases not matched to a gene. Germline V gene data show CDR1 as SGHNT and CDR2 as YYREEE (reference sequence). CDR3 nucleotides: TGTGCCAGCAGCCCCGACAGGGGAGGCATTCAGTACTTC. Its translation: CASSPDRGGIQYF.

The rearrangement uses TRBV9 and TRBJ2-3; 9 bases are a match to TRBD1. V shed 3 bases, J shed 3 bases, and the junction held 8 bases outside the gene matches. The CDR3 is 16 residues long. Germline V gene sequence: CDR1 SGDLS, CDR2 YYNGEE. The CDR3, as DNA: TGTGCCAGCAGCGCTGCGGGACAGGGTGGGACAGATACGCAGTATTTT. Amino acids: CASSAAGQGGTDTQYF.

J is TRBJ2-1 and V is TRBV6-1, with no clear D. CDR1 is MNHNS, CDR2 SASEGT, per germline. Trimming took 3 bases from V and 5 from J, leaving 11 bases between them. This CDR3 spans 14 amino acids. The CDR3 coding sequence is TGTGCCAGCAGTGATTACAGTTTGGACAATGAGCAGTTCTTC. Its protein product is CASSDYSLDNEQFF.